These T cell receptor beta chains were read from a single sample in a study of shared clonotypes between healthy human individuals. Method: immunoSEQ multiplex PCR; TCRdb's copy keeps in-frame clones and lacks some. In the table there are around 560,000 clones, approximately 95% of which are singletons. Source material: naive CD8+ T cells sorted from blood. These receptors all stem from a woman aged 30 to 39 in good health. Each CDR3 is given with its conserved first and last residue. Clone sizes are given selectively: once, few, many, or a class where the clone is expanded.

clone_size | v_call | cdr3_aa
NA | TRBV7-8 | CASSPGVAGLYNEQFF
NA | TRBV19 | CASMDLFSYEQYF
NA | TRBV19 | CASSGKGFYEQYF
NA | TRBV2 | CASSGDTRHYGYTF
NA | TRBV2 | CASSETSGRSEQYF
NA | TRBV4-2 | CASSQEASGSPYEQYF
NA | TRBV4-2 | CASSQVATSNQPQHF
NA | TRBV27 | CASSEGMGEGYNEQFF
NA | TRBV28 | CASSLDRMNTEAFF
NA | TRBV6-6 | CASTLVGDYGYTF
NA | TRBV28 | CASRPPGQATSYEQYF
NA | TRBV6-1 | CASSLPTGGGNEQFF
NA | TRBV14 | CASSPRTATASNTGELFF
NA | TRBV5-6 | CASSLYRNTEAFF
NA | TRBV7-9 | CASSQGAGNSPLHF
NA | TRBV7-2 | CASSSGQGLYEQYF
NA | TRBV5-4 | CASSFLGGSPSYEQYF
NA | TRBV7-6 | CASSPQIYHPDF
NA | TRBV29-1 | CSVEDRPPADGYTF
NA | TRBV5-1 | CASSFRGNEQFF
NA | TRBV27 | CASSFGKGTEAFF
NA | TRBV25-1 | CASSEYGTSGPGTQYF
once | TRBV30 | CAWSGGLGDTQYF
NA | TRBV30 | CAWSDTGGGYEQYF
NA | TRBV28 | CASKSWQAHEQYF
NA | TRBV18 | CASSPEVYGNQPQHF
NA | TRBV28 | CASSFHRDTEAFF
NA | TRBV5-6 | CASSFFSSSGNTIYF
NA | TRBV28 | CASMETAYNEQFF
NA | TRBV6-5 | CASSYSHSYEQYF
NA | TRBV13 | CASSFRQGFYGYTF
NA | TRBV19 | CASSLVVTNEKLFF
NA | TRBV27 | CASSTYSNQPQHF
NA | TRBV6-4 | CASKRVWREAQSFRLAEQYF
NA | TRBV4-1 | CASSATGGGETQYF
NA | TRBV9 | CASSGTSNSYEQYF
NA | TRBV7-6 | CASSPGLAGEYEQFF
NA | TRBV27 | CASRGTSYEQYF
NA | TRBV28 | CASTELAGVGEQYF
NA | TRBV6-5 | CASSYSGQGLTDTQYF
NA | TRBV7-9 | CASRSGGNTGELFF
NA | TRBV7-2 | CASSLVAGLGYSNQPQHF